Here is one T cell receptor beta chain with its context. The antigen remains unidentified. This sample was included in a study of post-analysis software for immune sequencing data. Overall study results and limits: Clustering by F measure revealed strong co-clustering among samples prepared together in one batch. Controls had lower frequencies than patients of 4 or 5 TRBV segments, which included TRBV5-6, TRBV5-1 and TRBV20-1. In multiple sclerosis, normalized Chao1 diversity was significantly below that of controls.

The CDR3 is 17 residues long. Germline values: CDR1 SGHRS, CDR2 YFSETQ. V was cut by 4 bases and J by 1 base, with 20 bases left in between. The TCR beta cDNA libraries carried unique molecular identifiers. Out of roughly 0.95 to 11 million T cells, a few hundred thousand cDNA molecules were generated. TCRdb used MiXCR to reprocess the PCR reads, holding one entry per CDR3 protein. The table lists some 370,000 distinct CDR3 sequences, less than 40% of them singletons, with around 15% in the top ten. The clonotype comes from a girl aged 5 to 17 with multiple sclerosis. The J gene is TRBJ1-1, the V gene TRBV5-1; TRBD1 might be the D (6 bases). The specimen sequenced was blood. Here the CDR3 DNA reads TGCGCCAGCAGCCCACTACCTAGGGGGGCCAGGAACACTGAAGCTTTCTTT. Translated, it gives CASSPLPRGARNTEAFF.